This record looks at one T cell receptor (beta chain) sequence and its context. This record comes from a study of CD8 T cells in Susac syndrome. There are 14 residues in the CDR3. CDR1 is SGDLS, CDR2 YYNGEE, per germline. V lost 0 bases and J lost 5; bases outside the gene matches: 0. From blood CD8+ and CD4+ T cells, TCR beta sequences were generated. While CD8+ and CD4+ T cells were isolated negatively, TEMRA cells were enriched by FACS. Random-hexamer reverse transcription was applied to about 0.45 to 1 ug RNA. Multiplex PCR with immunoSEQ amplified the TCR beta CDR3 across 54 Vbeta and 13 Jbeta. TCRdb recomputed calls from the immunoSEQ multiplex PCR reads with MiXCR, one row per CDR3 protein. Among approximately 170,000 distinct CDR3 sequences, around 92% were seen once, and the ten largest hold around 0.08%.

The sample taken for sequencing was CD4+ T cells from PBMCs. V gene TRBV9 combines with J gene TRBJ2-1, with 9 positions matching TRBD2. The source is a human donor in good health. DNA of the CDR3: TGTGCCAGCAGCGTAGGGACTAGCGACAATGAGCAGTTCTTC. Protein product: CASSVGTSDNEQFF.